This record covers a single TCR beta chain. The source of the sample is a study of blood T cell repertoires in COVID-19. Profiled with immunoSEQ multiplex PCR; TCRdb holds only in-frame clones, not every one. The top ten clones hold approximately 2.3% of a sample with 250,000 to 300,000 clones, 90% of them seen once. The sample consisted of peripheral blood. This TCR came from a woman aged 55 to 70 with COVID-19, enrolled during active disease.

As DNA, the CDR3 is TGTGCCAGCAGTACGACCCGGGACAGGGGAGATGAGCAGTTCTTC. This encodes CASSTTRDRGDEQFF. The rearrangement uses TRBV2 and TRBJ2-1, with 10 positions matching TRBD1. Germline trimming cut 5 bases from V and 8 bases from J; bases unmatched to any gene: 9. CDR1 SNHLY and CDR2 FYNNEI come from the germline V gene. This CDR3 region has 15 residues.